This TCR beta chain was obtained from a study of blood T cell repertoires in COVID-19. Using immunoSEQ multiplex PCR, the repertoire was profiled, and TCRdb retains in-frame clones only, with some absent. The profile shows around 130,000 clones, roughly 80% of them singletons. Germline V gives CDR1 KGHSH, CDR2 LQKENI. The trim removed 1 base at V and 6 bases at J, leaving 14 bases unmatched. The CDR3 runs 17 residues. Material for sequencing was PBMCs or T cells enriched from blood (not recorded which). The TCR originated in a young woman who had been exposed to COVID-19. V usage is TRBV18 and J usage is TRBJ2-7, with TRBD1 matching 8 bases. The CDR3 spells CASSPLSLRGRKSEQYF. The CDR3 DNA reads as TGTGCCAGCTCACCACTTTCCCTCAGGGGGCGAAAGAGCGAGCAGTACTTC. Drawing the rest from reference TRBV18 and TRBJ2-7, the complete variable domain is NAGVMQNPRHLVRRRGQEARLRCSPMKGHSHVYWYRQLPEEGLKFMVYLQKENIIDESGMPKERFSAEFPKEGPSILRIQQVVRGDSAAYFCASSPLSLRGRKSEQYFGPGTRLTVT.